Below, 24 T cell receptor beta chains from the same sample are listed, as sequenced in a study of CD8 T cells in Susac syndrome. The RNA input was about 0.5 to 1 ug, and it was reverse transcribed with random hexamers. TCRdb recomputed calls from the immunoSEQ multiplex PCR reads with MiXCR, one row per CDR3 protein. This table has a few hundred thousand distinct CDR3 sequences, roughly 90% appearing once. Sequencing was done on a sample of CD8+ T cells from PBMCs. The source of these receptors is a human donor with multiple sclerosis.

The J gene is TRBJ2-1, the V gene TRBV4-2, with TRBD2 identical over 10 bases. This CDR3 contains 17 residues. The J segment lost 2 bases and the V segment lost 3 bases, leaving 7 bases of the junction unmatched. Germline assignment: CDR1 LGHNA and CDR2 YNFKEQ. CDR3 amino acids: CASSHPLLAGTYNEQFF. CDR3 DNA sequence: TGTGCCAGCAGCCACCCACTACTAGCGGGAACCTACAATGAGCAGTTCTTC.

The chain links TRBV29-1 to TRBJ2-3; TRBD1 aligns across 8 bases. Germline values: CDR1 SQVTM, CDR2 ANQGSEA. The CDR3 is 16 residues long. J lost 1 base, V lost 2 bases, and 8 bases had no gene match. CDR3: CSVEYGTGVGTDTQYF. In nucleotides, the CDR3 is TGCAGCGTTGAATATGGGACAGGCGTGGGCACAGATACGCAGTATTTT.

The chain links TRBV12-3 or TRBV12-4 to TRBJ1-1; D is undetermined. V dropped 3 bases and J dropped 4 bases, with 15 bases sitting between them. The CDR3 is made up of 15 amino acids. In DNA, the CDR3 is TGTGCCAGCAGTTTCCCTATGGGGTTGGCCACTGAAGCTTTCTTT. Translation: CASSFPMGLATEAFF.

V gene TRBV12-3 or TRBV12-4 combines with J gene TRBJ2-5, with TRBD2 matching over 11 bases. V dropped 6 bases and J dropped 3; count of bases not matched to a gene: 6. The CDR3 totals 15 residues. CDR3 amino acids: CASRAGTSGKETQYF. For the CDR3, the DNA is TGTGCCAGCAGAGCCGGGACTAGCGGAAAAGAGACCCAGTACTTC.

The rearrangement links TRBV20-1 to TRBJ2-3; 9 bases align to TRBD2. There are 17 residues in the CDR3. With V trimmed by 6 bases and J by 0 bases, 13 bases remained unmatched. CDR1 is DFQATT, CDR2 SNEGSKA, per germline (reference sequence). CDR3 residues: CSAWSGGTQVSTDTQYF. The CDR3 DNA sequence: TGCAGTGCGTGGAGCGGGGGGACACAAGTTAGCACAGATACGCAGTATTTT.

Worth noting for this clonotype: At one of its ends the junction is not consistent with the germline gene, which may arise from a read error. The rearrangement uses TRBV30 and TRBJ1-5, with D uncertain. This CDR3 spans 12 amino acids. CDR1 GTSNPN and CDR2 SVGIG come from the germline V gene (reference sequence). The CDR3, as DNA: TGTGTCTGGAGTGCACCCGATCAGCCCCAGCATTTT. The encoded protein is CVWSAPDQPQHF.

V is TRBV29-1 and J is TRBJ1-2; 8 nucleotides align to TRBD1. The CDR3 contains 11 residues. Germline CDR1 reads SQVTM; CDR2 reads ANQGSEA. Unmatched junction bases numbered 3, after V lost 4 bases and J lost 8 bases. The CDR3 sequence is CSVGQGAGYTF. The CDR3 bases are TGCAGCGTTGGGCAGGGGGCAGGCTACACCTTC.

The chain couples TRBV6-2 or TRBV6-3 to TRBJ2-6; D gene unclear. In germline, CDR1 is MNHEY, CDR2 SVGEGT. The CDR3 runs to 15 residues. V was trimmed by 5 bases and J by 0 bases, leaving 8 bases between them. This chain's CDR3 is CASSRILSGANVLTF. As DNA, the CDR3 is TGTGCCAGCAGTCGGATCCTCTCTGGGGCCAACGTCCTGACTTTC.

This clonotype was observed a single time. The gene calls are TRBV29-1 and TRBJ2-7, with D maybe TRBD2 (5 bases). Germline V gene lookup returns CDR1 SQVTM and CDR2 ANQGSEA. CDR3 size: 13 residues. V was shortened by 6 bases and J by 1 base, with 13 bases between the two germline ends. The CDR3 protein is CSVTATRSYEQYF. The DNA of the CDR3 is TGCAGCGTGACCGCCACTAGATCCTACGAGCAGTACTTC.

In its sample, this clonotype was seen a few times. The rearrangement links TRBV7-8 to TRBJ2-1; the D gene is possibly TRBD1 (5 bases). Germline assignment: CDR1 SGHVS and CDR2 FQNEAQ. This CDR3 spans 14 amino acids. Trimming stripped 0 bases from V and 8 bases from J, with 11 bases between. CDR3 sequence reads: CASSLAPRVHEQFF. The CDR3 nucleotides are TGTGCCAGCAGCTTAGCGCCCAGGGTCCATGAGCAGTTCTTC.

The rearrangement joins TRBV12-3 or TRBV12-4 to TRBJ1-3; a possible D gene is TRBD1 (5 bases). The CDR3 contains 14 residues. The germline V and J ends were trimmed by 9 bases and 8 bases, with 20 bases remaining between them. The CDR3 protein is CASYRTGRVDTIYF. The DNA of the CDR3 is TGTGCCAGTTATCGCACGGGCAGGGTGGACACCATATATTTT.

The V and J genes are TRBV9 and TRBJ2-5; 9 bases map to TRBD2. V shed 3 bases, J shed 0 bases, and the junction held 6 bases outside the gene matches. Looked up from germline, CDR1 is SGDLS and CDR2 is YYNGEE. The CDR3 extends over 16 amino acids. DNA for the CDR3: TGTGCCAGCAGCGCGGGACTAGCATCGTACCAAGAGACCCAGTACTTC. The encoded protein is CASSAGLASYQETQYF.

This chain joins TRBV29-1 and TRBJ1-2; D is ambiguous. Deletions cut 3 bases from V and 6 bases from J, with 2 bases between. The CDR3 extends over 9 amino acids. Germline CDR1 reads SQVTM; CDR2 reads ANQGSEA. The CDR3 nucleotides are TGCAGCGTTGAGAATGGCTACACCTTC. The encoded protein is CSVENGYTF.

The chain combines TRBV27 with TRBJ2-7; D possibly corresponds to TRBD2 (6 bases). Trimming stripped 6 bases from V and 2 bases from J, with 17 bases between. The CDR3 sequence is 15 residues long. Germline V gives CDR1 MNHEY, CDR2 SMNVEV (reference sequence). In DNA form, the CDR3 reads TGTGCCAGCAGCCCCCGGGTCGGGAGCACCTACGAGCAGTACTTC. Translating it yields CASSPRVGSTYEQYF.

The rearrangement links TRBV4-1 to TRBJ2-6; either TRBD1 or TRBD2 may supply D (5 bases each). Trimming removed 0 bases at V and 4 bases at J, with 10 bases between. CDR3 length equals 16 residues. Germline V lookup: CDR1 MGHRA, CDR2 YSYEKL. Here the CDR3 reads CASSQDPGQGANVLTF. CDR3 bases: TGCGCCAGCAGCCAAGATCCGGGGCAAGGGGCCAACGTCCTGACTTTC.

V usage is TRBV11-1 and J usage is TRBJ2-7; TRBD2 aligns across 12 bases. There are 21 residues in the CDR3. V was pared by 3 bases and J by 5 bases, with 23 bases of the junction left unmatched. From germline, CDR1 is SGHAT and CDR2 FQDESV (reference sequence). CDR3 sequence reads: CASSLGVLASGRAYAPHEQYF. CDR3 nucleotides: TGTGCCAGCAGCTTGGGTGTTTTGGCTAGCGGGAGGGCATATGCTCCCCACGAGCAGTACTTC.

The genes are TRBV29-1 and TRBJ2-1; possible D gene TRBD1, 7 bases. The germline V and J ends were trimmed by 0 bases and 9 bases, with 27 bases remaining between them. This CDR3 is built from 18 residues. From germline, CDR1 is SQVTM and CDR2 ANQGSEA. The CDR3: CSVEDPSRQGLGTGEQFF. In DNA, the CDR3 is TGCAGCGTTGAAGACCCTTCCCGACAGGGACTCGGCACGGGTGAGCAGTTCTTC.

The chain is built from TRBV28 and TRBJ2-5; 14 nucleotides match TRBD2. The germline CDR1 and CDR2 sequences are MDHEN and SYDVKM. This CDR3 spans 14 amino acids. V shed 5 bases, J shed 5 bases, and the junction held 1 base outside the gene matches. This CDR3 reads CASSRLAGGETQYF. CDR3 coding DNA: TGTGCCAGCAGTAGACTAGCGGGGGGGGAGACCCAGTACTTC.

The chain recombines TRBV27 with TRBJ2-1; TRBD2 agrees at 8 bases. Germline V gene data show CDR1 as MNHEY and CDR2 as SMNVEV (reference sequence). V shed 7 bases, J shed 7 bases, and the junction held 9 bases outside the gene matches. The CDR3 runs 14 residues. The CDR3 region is CASTGSGRKNEQFF. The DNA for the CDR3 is TGTGCCAGCACGGGAAGCGGGAGAAAAAATGAGCAGTTCTTC.

This CDR3 reads CSVERSDTYNEQFF. CDR3 nucleotide sequence: TGCAGCGTGGAGAGGAGCGACACCTACAATGAGCAGTTCTTC. J is TRBJ2-1 and V is TRBV29-1; D unclear. The length of the CDR3 is 14 residues. Germline V lookup: CDR1 SQVTM, CDR2 ANQGSEA. V shed 6 bases and J shed 2 bases, with 14 bases lying between them.

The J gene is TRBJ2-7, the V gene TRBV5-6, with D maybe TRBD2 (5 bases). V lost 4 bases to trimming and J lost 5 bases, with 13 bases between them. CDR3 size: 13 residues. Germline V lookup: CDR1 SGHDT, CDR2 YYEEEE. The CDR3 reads CASSNDPGNEQYF. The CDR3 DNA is TGTGCCAGCAGCAACGACCCGGGAAACGAGCAGTACTTC.

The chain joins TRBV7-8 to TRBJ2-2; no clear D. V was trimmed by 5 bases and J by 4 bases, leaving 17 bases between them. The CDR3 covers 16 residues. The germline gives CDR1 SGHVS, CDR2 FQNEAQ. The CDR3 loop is CASSEGQKVTTGELFF. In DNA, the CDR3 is TGTGCCAGCAGCGAAGGTCAAAAGGTGACCACCGGGGAGCTGTTTTTT.

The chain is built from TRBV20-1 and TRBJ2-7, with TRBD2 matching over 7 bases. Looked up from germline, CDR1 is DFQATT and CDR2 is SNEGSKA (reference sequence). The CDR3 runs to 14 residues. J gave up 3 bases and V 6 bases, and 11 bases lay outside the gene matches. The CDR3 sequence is CSARRGGEVYEQYF. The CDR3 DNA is TGCAGTGCCAGACGCGGGGGTGAGGTCTACGAGCAGTACTTC.

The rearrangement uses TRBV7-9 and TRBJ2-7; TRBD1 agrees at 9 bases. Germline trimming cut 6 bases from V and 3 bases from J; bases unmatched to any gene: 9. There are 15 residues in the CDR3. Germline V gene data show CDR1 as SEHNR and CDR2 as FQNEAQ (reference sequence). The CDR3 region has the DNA TGTGCCAGCAGACCCCTCGGGACAGGGCACTACGAGCAGTACTTC. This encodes CASRPLGTGHYEQYF.